This T cell receptor beta chain came from a study of T cell repertoires in aging, cancer and after chemotherapy. Study as a whole: Repeat sampling of healthy donors over several months to years showed clear clonal overlap.

This clonotype is labeled medium-sized (0.01 to 0.1%). The antigen is unknown. Peripheral blood genomic DNA, not sorted cells or RNA, was the template. The CDR3 length is 11 residues. CDR1 MNHEY and CDR2 SVGAGI come from the germline V gene. Trimming pared 4 bases from V and 7 bases from J, leaving 7 bases between. Multiplex touch-down PCR with TRB-A/B primers amplified rearranged V-D-J TRB sequences. TCRdb itself ran the multiplex PCR reads through MiXCR, one entry per CDR3 protein. Altogether 7,900 or so distinct CDR3 sequences are present, about 30% being singletons, with the ten largest covering approximately 3%. General observations from the study: No conclusions about immunological memory after chemotherapy can be drawn from the repertoire data.

The gene calls are TRBV6-5 and TRBJ2-5; the D is unclear. Input material: blood. The TCR sequence derives from a human donor in good health. CDR3 protein: CASSFGGTQYF. CDR3 nucleotide sequence: TGTGCCAGCAGTTTTGGTGGGACCCAGTACTTC.